This T cell receptor (beta chain) emerged from a study of shared clonotypes between healthy human individuals. Across the study: The composition of the donors was a couple of women and a few men aged 18 to 49.

Germline V gene data show CDR1 as SGHKS and CDR2 as YYEKEE (reference sequence). The ends were cut back, 1 base at V and 2 bases at J, with 13 bases in the middle. The CDR3 has 15 residues. Some clones are missing from TCRdb's copy, which holds only in-frame ones; the method was immunoSEQ multiplex PCR. Here the sample spans 2,500,000 or so clones, 85% to 95% being singletons. The V call is TRBV5-5, the J call TRBJ2-7; TRBD2 might be the D (5 bases). This TCR was recovered from a young man in good health. Some clones in this sample may be carry-over from other donors' samples. Sequenced material: naive CD4+ T cells from PBMCs. Subset denoted: CD45RA+ positively selected. In DNA form, the CDR3 reads TGTGCCAGCAGCTTGAGCACACCCGGGACCTACGAGCAGTACTTC. Protein product: CASSLSTPGTYEQYF.